The T cell receptor beta chain described here comes from a study of blood T cell repertoires in COVID-19. Study as a whole: T cells, B-cell-depleted T cells, or PBMCs supplied cDNA or gDNA.

Those enrolled, adults aged about 18 to 89 years, came from fewer than 25 US areas. Which cohort a participant joined came from the clinical history participants gave. CDR1 is SEHNR and CDR2 is FQNEAQ in the germline V gene (reference sequence). V lost 6 bases to trimming and J lost 1 base, with 12 bases between them. The CDR3 sequence is 14 residues long. Sequenced by immunoSEQ multiplex PCR; TCRdb stores in-frame clones only, minus some. The sample contains roughly 290,000 clones, around 89% of which appear only once. The origin of this receptor is a woman between 18 and 29 years old with acute COVID-19. Sequenced: PBMCs or T cells enriched from blood (not recorded which). V and J are TRBV7-9 and TRBJ1-1; maybe TRBD1 (6 bases). This CDR3 reads CASRPGGANTEAFF. The DNA for the CDR3 is TGTGCCAGCAGACCCGGGGGGGCGAACACTGAAGCTTTCTTT.